One and the same sample provided the 4 T cell receptor beta chains below, sequenced in a study of beta chain features in type 1 diabetes. Every isolated RNA sample was fully reverse transcribed, so sequencing captured expressed TCRB transcripts. Sequenced by immunoSEQ multiplex PCR; TCRdb stores in-frame clones only, minus some. Among approximately 84,000 clones listed, 25% to 35% were seen once. The sample consisted of stem cell memory CD4+ T cells from blood. These receptors all stem from a woman between 18 and 29 years old in good health.

The chain is built from TRBV11-2 and TRBJ2-2; unclear D gene. The germline V gene has CDR1 SGHAT and CDR2 FQNNGV. The V and J ends lost 4 bases and 6 bases respectively, with 6 bases between them. CDR3 size: 12 residues. CDR3 amino acids: CASSSAAGELFF. As DNA, the CDR3 is TGTGCCAGCAGCTCTGCAGCCGGGGAGCTGTTTTTT.

The chain couples TRBV18 to TRBJ1-2; D is uncertain. The CDR3 loop spans 15 amino acids. The germline V gene has CDR1 KGHSH and CDR2 LQKENI. V was shortened by 0 bases and J by 3 bases, with 11 bases between the two germline ends. The CDR3 DNA follows: TGTGCCAGCTCACCACCGGCGGGCCTCTACTATGGCTACACCTTC. Translating it yields CASSPPAGLYYGYTF.

V gene TRBV7-8 combines with J gene TRBJ2-5; 12 bases are shared with TRBD2. The germline V gene has CDR1 SGHVS and CDR2 FQNEAQ. CDR3 size: 19 residues. V gave up 1 base and J gave up 1 base; unmatched junction bases: 10. CDR3 nucleotide sequence: TGTGCCAGCAGCTTAGGGGCCGGGACTAGCGGGTCATCCCAAGAGACCCAGTACTTC. Its protein product is CASSLGAGTSGSSQETQYF. The full variable domain, rest sourced from reference TRBV7-8 and TRBJ2-5, is GAGVSQSPRYKVAKRGQDVALRCDPISGHVSLFWYQQALGQGPEFLTYFQNEAQLDKSGLPSDRFFAERPEGSVSTLKIQRTQQEDSAVYLCASSLGAGTSGSSQETQYFGPGTRLLVL.

CDR3 loop: CASSDTNTGELFF. Here the CDR3 DNA reads TGTGCTAGTTCGGACACCAACACCGGGGAGCTGTTTTTT. V and J are TRBV12-5 and TRBJ2-2; a weak D match, TRBD1 (5 bases). The CDR3 is made up of 13 amino acids. Germline-derived CDR1 and CDR2 are LGHNT and FRNRAP. The germline V and J ends were trimmed by 8 bases and 2 bases, with 9 bases remaining between them.